The 4 T cell receptor beta chains in this list originate from one sample, sequenced in a study of cytomegalovirus exposure and HLA in healthy donors. PCR used 60 Vbeta primers and 13 Jbeta primers. Generated by immunoSEQ multiplex PCR, the TCRdb table keeps only in-frame clones and is missing some. In the table there are 150,000 to 250,000 clones, around three quarters of which are singletons. Specimen: PBMCs. The receptors shown here come from a man between 25 and 39 years old in good health and CMV-seronegative.

The chain links TRBV2 to TRBJ2-1, with 9 nucleotides matching TRBD2. The trim removed 5 bases at V and 9 bases at J, leaving 5 bases unmatched. The CDR3 extends over 13 amino acids. CDR1 is SNHLY, CDR2 FYNNEI, per germline. The CDR3 reads CASSSGTSIEQFF. The CDR3, as DNA: TGTGCCAGCAGTTCCGGGACTAGCATTGAGCAGTTCTTC.

This clone appeared once. V and J are TRBV2 and TRBJ2-5; perhaps TRBD2 as D (5 bases). The germline V gene encodes CDR1 SNHLY and CDR2 FYNNEI. Trimming cost V 7 bases and J 3 bases, with 9 bases left between them. CDR3 length equals 12 residues. CDR3 sequence: CASIEREETQYF. The CDR3 DNA reads as TGTGCCAGCATTGAGAGGGAAGAGACCCAGTACTTC.

The rearrangement uses TRBV9 and TRBJ1-5; D is undetermined. The V end lost 0 bases, the J end lost 4 bases, and 8 bases lay between the germline ends. The CDR3 is made up of 14 amino acids. CDR1 and CDR2 (germline): SGDLS, YYNGEE. This CDR3 is CASSVGTENQPQHF. DNA for the CDR3: TGTGCCAGCAGCGTAGGCACAGAGAATCAGCCCCAGCATTTT.

On this clone itself: One end of the junction varies from germline; a read error may be responsible. The V gene is TRBV5-4, the J gene TRBJ2-7; 8 bases map to TRBD1. The CDR3 loop spans 12 amino acids. The germline gives CDR1 SGHNT, CDR2 YYREEE (reference sequence). The CDR3, as DNA: TGTGCCAGCAGCCCGGGACAGGCGGCCCCGTCTTTC. This translates into CASSPGQAAPSF.